Detailed here is one TCR beta chain. Antigen unknown. Profiled with immunoSEQ multiplex PCR; TCRdb holds only in-frame clones, not every one. The data contain fewer than 100,000 clones, around 86% of them seen just once; the ten biggest clones take up approximately 1.5%. The data derive from a study of graft-versus-host responses after intestinal transplantation. In the study overall: Transplantation in recipients was multivisceral, liver-intestinal, or isolated intestinal. After anti-thymocyte globulin induction, recipients took tacrolimus and steroids for 2 to 3 years.

Broader study findings: GvH clones appeared in recipient marrow, some first in ileum or blood. Allografts of patients with graft-donor T cell macrochimerism showed high graft-versus-host to host-versus-graft clone ratios.

The clonotype was recovered from a human patient who received an intestinal transplant, so some T cells may come from the graft donor. Source: PBMCs, taken 255 days after intestinal transplant.

The CDR3 nucleotides are TGTGCCAGCAGTTACGACAACTATGGCTACACCTTC. This gives the protein CASSYDNYGYTF. This sequence joins TRBV6-5 and TRBJ1-2; D gene uncertain. Germline lookup yields CDR1 MNHEY and CDR2 SVGAGI. Trimming shortened V by 2 bases and J by 2 bases, and 3 bases separated the two germline ends. This CDR3 is 12 amino acids long.